A selection of T cell receptor beta chains follows, all from one sample in a study of T cells in localized non-small cell lung cancer. The repertoire was sequenced with immunoSEQ multiplex PCR; TCRdb's copy has only in-frame clones and lacks some. The top ten clones hold 6.5% to 9% of a sample with 30,000 to 45,000 clones, approximately 88% of them seen once. The material was peripheral blood, obtained before any cancer treatment. Every receptor here comes from a woman aged 35 to 70 with stage I lung adenocarcinoma. Each CDR3 is given with its conserved first and last residue. The order of the fields is CDR3 protein, clone size, J gene, CDR3 length, V gene. Clone size is shown for a subset of rows, as once, few, many or a class of expanded clone.

CDR3 protein: CASSPTTSSNVGTGELFF; clone size: .; J gene: TRBJ2-2; CDR3 length: 18; V gene: TRBV7-7
CDR3 protein: CASSLRQGYGQPQHF; clone size: .; J gene: TRBJ1-5; CDR3 length: 15; V gene: TRBV28
CDR3 protein: CASSLAGPYEQYF; clone size: .; J gene: TRBJ2-7; CDR3 length: 13; V gene: TRBV27
CDR3 protein: CASSQASGGAVGEQFF; clone size: .; J gene: TRBJ2-1; CDR3 length: 16; V gene: TRBV4-1
CDR3 protein: CATAIQETQYF; clone size: .; J gene: TRBJ2-5; CDR3 length: 11; V gene: TRBV21-1
CDR3 protein: CASSTGQAQGGNQPQHF; clone size: .; J gene: TRBJ1-5; CDR3 length: 17; V gene: TRBV19
CDR3 protein: CASSENRGTQYF; clone size: once; J gene: TRBJ2-7; CDR3 length: 12; V gene: TRBV11-1
CDR3 protein: CASSHNQGGMNTEAFF; clone size: .; J gene: TRBJ1-1; CDR3 length: 16; V gene: TRBV18
CDR3 protein: CASSQGASYNSPLHF; clone size: .; J gene: TRBJ1-6; CDR3 length: 15; V gene: TRBV4-1
CDR3 protein: CASRSRTDTYEQYF; clone size: .; J gene: TRBJ2-7; CDR3 length: 14; V gene: TRBV4-1
CDR3 protein: CASSSLMVSGNTEAFF; clone size: .; J gene: TRBJ1-1; CDR3 length: 16; V gene: TRBV27
CDR3 protein: CANSVLKFSDEKLFF; clone size: .; J gene: TRBJ1-4; CDR3 length: 15; V gene: TRBV2
CDR3 protein: CASSESGYGYTF; clone size: .; J gene: TRBJ1-2; CDR3 length: 12; V gene: TRBV2
CDR3 protein: CASSHPWPPYEQYF; clone size: once; J gene: TRBJ2-7; CDR3 length: 14; V gene: TRBV14
CDR3 protein: CATSRTGGIYNEQFF; clone size: .; J gene: TRBJ2-1; CDR3 length: 15; V gene: TRBV15